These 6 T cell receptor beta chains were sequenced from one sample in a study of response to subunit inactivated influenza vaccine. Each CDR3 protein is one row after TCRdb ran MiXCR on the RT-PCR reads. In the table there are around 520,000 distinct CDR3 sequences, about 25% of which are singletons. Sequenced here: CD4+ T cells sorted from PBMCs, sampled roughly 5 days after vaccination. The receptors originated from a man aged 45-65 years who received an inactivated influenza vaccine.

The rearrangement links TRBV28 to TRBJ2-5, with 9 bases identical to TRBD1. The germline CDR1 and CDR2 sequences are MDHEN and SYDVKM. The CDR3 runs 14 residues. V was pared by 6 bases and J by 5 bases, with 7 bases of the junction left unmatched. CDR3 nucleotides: TGTGCCAGCAGAATGGGACAGGGTTGGGAGACCCAGTACTTC. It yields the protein CASRMGQGWETQYF.

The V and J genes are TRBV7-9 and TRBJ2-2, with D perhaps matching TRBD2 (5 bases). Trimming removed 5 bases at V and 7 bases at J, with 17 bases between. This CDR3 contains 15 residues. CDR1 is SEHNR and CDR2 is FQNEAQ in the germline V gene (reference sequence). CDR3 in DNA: TGTGCCAGCAGCGTGGACTTATTACACATCGGGGAGCTGTTTTTT. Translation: CASSVDLLHIGELFF.

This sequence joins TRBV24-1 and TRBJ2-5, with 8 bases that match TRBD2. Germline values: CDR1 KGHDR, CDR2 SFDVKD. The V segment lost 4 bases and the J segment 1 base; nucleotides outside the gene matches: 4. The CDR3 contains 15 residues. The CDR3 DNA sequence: TGTGCCACCAGTGACCGGGGGACTAGCCAAGAGACCCAGTACTTC. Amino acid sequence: CATSDRGTSQETQYF.

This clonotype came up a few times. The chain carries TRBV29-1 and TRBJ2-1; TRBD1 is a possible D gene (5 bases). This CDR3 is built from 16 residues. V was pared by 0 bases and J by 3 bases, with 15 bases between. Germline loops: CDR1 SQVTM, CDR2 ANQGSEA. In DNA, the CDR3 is TGCAGCGTTGAAGAAAAGGACAAGGAGTTCTACAATGAGCAGTTCTTC. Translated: CSVEEKDKEFYNEQFF.

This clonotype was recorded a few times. Here the CDR3 DNA reads TGCGCCAGCAGCTTGGGTTCAGGAGGGGACACTGAAGCTTTCTTT. Protein: CASSLGSGGDTEAFF. The chain has TRBV5-1 and TRBJ1-1; D might be TRBD1 (5 bases). Germline lookup yields CDR1 SGHRS and CDR2 YFSETQ. The CDR3 has 15 residues. The V gene lost 0 bases and the J gene lost 3 bases, with 12 bases spanning the gap.

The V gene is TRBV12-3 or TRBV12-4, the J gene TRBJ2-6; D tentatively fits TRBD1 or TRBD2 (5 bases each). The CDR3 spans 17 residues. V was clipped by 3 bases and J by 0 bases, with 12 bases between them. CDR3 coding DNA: TGTGCCAGCAGTTTGAGGGGCAGGCCCTCTGGGGCCAACGTCCTGACTTTC. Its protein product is CASSLRGRPSGANVLTF.